The 27 T cell receptor beta chains below come from one sample, sequenced in a study of PD-L1 blockade in urothelial cancer. Data came from immunoSEQ multiplex PCR; TCRdb stores just in-frame clones and leaves some out. In the table there are some 45,000 clones, more than 70% of which are singletons. Time point described: pretreatment peripheral blood. The sample consisted of PBMCs, taken around atezolizumab (anti-PD-L1) treatment. The receptors stem from a donor older than 35 with urothelial cancer.

This clone is a singleton in its sample. This chain links TRBV5-5 with TRBJ2-3; 9 positions agree with TRBD1. The germline gives CDR1 SGHKS, CDR2 YYEKEE (reference sequence). The CDR3 consists of 16 residues. V was clipped by 4 bases and J by 2 bases; unmatched bases: 8. CDR3 residues: CASSGYRGRDTDTQYF. In DNA, the CDR3 is TGTGCCAGCAGCGGATACAGGGGGCGCGACACAGATACGCAGTATTTT.

The rearrangement uses TRBV10-3 and TRBJ2-6; D call uncertain. CDR1 and CDR2 (germline): ENHRY, SYGVKD. This CDR3 has 14 residues. Between the trimmed V and J ends, which lost 6 bases and 4 bases, there was a span of 10 bases. The CDR3 is CAISVGSGANVLTF. In DNA, the CDR3 is TGTGCCATCAGCGTGGGCTCCGGGGCCAACGTCCTGACTTTC.

The rearrangement links TRBV7-9 to TRBJ1-2; 7 bases align to TRBD1. From germline, CDR1 is SEHNR and CDR2 FQNEAQ (reference sequence). The junction had 10 bases not matched to a gene; V was cut back by 5 bases and J by 7 bases. The CDR3 loop spans 14 amino acids. DNA of the CDR3: TGTGCCAGCAGCCTGAGACAGGGTGAGGGTGGCTACACCTTC. Translation: CASSLRQGEGGYTF.

The chain carries TRBV20-1 and TRBJ2-7; D is uncertain. The germline V gene encodes CDR1 DFQATT and CDR2 SNEGSKA (reference sequence). This CDR3 contains 11 residues. V dropped 4 bases and J dropped 4 bases, with 8 bases sitting between them. CDR3 DNA: TGCAGTGCTACCTACCTTTACGAGCAGTACTTC. It specifies CSATYLYEQYF.

The V gene is TRBV9, the J gene TRBJ2-3, with 7 bases matching TRBD1. The CDR3 totals 17 residues. Germline lookup yields CDR1 SGDLS and CDR2 YYNGEE. V gave up 3 bases and J gave up 6 bases; unmatched junction bases: 16. The CDR3: CASSARQGFALADTQYF. For the CDR3, the DNA is TGTGCCAGCAGCGCCCGACAGGGTTTTGCACTCGCGGATACGCAGTATTTT.

This clone showed up just once. The chain recombines TRBV15 with TRBJ2-2; possible D gene TRBD1, 6 bases. Looked up from germline, CDR1 is LNHNV and CDR2 is YYDKDF (reference sequence). V gave up 3 bases and J gave up 1 base, with 6 bases separating them. CDR3 length: 14 residues. The CDR3 bases are TGTGCCACCAGCAGGGGACAGAACACCGGGGAGCTGTTTTTT. It yields the protein CATSRGQNTGELFF.

The chain recombines TRBV7-6 with TRBJ2-7, with a weak D call TRBD2 (6 bases). The CDR3 is made up of 15 amino acids. V lost 3 bases, J lost 0 bases, and 12 bases lay in between. The germline V gene encodes CDR1 SGHVS and CDR2 FNYEAQ. The CDR3 sequence is CASSFGGDSSYEQYF. CDR3 DNA sequence: TGTGCCAGCAGCTTCGGGGGAGACAGCTCCTACGAGCAGTACTTC.

This sequence joins TRBV6-5 and TRBJ2-3; 11 bases fit TRBD2. From germline, CDR1 is MNHEY and CDR2 SVGAGI. The length of the CDR3 is 14 residues. V shed 8 bases, J shed 5 bases, and the junction held 6 bases outside the gene matches. For the CDR3, the DNA is TGTGCCAGCCTAGCGGGAGGCCAGGGAGATACGCAGTATTTT. Amino acids: CASLAGGQGDTQYF.

This chain joins TRBV9 and TRBJ2-5; 14 positions agree with TRBD2. The germline CDR1 and CDR2 sequences are SGDLS and YYNGEE. Trimming cost V 3 bases and J 2 bases; bases outside gene matches: 6. The CDR3 covers 17 residues. DNA for the CDR3: TGTGCCAGCAGCGCCGGACTAGCGGGAGGTTGGCAAGAGACCCAGTACTTC. This codes for CASSAGLAGGWQETQYF. Variable domain in full (rest from reference TRBV9 and TRBJ2-5): DSGVTQTPKHLITATGQRVTLRCSPRSGDLSVYWYQQSLDQGLQFLIQYYNGEERAKGNILERFSAQQFPDLHSELNLSSLELGDSALYFCASSAGLAGGWQETQYFGPGTRLLVL.

The chain links TRBV11-3 to TRBJ2-5; D is perhaps TRBD1 (6 bases). Germline CDR1 SGHNT, CDR2 YENEEA. The CDR3 extends over 16 amino acids. Trimming pared 1 base from V and 2 bases from J, leaving 14 bases between. CDR3 DNA sequence: TGTGCCAGCAGCTTAGGCCTACCTAGGGGGCAAGAGACCCAGTACTTC. Translating it yields CASSLGLPRGQETQYF.

V and J are TRBV10-2 and TRBJ2-3; 7 positions match TRBD1. CDR1 WSHSY and CDR2 SAAADI come from the germline V gene. The CDR3 totals 16 residues. Trimming removed 2 bases from V and 3 bases from J; junction bases left unmatched: 8. The CDR3 nucleotides read TGCGCCAGCAGTGAGCTACGGACAGGCGGTACAGATACGCAGTATTTT. Translation: CASSELRTGGTDTQYF.

V and J are TRBV4-3 and TRBJ2-7; D might be TRBD2 (5 bases). Germline V gene sequence: CDR1 LGHNA, CDR2 YSLEER. This CDR3 is 14 amino acids long. Trimming cost V 1 base and J 3 bases, with 10 bases left between them. The CDR3 spells CASSQATGNYEQYF. The DNA of the CDR3 is TGCGCCAGCAGCCAAGCCACCGGGAACTACGAGCAGTACTTC.

This clone showed up just a few times. The chain joins TRBV21-1 to TRBJ1-1; no DNA check was done on the table's D call, TRBD1. TRBV21-1 represents a pseudogene. The CDR3 totals 15 residues. CDR3 region: CASSPQTGFGTEAFF. The CDR3 DNA sequence: TGTGCCAGCAGCCCACAAACAGGGTTCGGCACTGAAGCTTTCTTT.

The chain links TRBV4-2 to TRBJ2-1; TRBD2 matches at 10 bases. The germline V gene encodes CDR1 LGHNA and CDR2 YNFKEQ. V was pared by 0 bases and J by 6 bases, with 5 bases of the junction left unmatched. The CDR3 has 16 residues. CDR3 residues: CASSQESAGGGNEQFF. The CDR3 DNA is TGTGCCAGCAGCCAAGAGTCAGCGGGAGGGGGCAATGAGCAGTTCTTC.

The chain joins TRBV18 to TRBJ1-1; D not certain. The germline CDR1 and CDR2 sequences are KGHSH and LQKENI. The CDR3 is 14 amino acids. Trimming left V 3 bases short and J 3 bases short, with 11 bases between. The CDR3 coding sequence is TGTGCCAGCTCACCGACGACACTGGACACTGAAGCTTTCTTT. Protein sequence: CASSPTTLDTEAFF.

The CDR3 region has the DNA TGTGCCAGCAGTGCTCTCCAGACTAGTCGGGAGACCCAGTACTTC. Its protein product is CASSALQTSRETQYF. This chain joins TRBV28 and TRBJ2-5, with D maybe TRBD2 (6 bases). V was trimmed by 5 bases and J by 5 bases, leaving 18 bases between them. CDR3 length: 15 amino acids. The germline V gene encodes CDR1 MDHEN and CDR2 SYDVKM.

The chain links TRBV5-1 to TRBJ1-3; D unclear. The CDR3 extends over 14 amino acids. Trimming removed 5 bases at V and 0 bases at J, with 9 bases between. The germline V gene has CDR1 SGHRS and CDR2 YFSETQ. Here the CDR3 reads CASSGGRSGNTIYF. The CDR3 DNA reads TGCGCCAGCAGTGGCGGCCGCTCTGGAAACACCATATATTTT.

The J gene is TRBJ2-3, the V gene TRBV9; 10 bases fit TRBD2. The CDR3 spans 17 residues. Germline assignment: CDR1 SGDLS and CDR2 YYNGEE. Trimming cost V 0 bases and J 2 bases; bases outside gene matches: 6. The CDR3 region is CASSVGVGLAYTDTQYF. CDR3 nucleotides: TGTGCCAGCAGCGTAGGGGTGGGACTAGCGTACACAGATACGCAGTATTTT.

In this sample, this clone turned up once. The CDR3: CASSPGPGGQYF. CDR3 in DNA: TGTGCCAGCTCACCGGGGCCGGGAGGCCAGTACTTC. The chain uses TRBV18 and TRBJ2-5; 7 bases line up with TRBD2. Per the germline V gene, CDR1 is KGHSH and CDR2 is LQKENI. The CDR3 runs to 12 residues. Trimming took 3 bases from V and 10 from J; bases not matched to a gene: 5.

The gene calls are TRBV14 and TRBJ1-4, with D possibly TRBD1 on 6 matching bases. The V end was cut by 10 bases, the J end by 7 bases, with 19 bases between. Germline V gene sequence: CDR1 SGHDN, CDR2 FVKESK. The CDR3 runs to 14 residues. The CDR3 DNA sequence: TGTGCCATCTATGGGCGGGGGGCTTTTGAAAAACTGTTTTTT. It specifies CAIYGRGAFEKLFF.

The rearrangement links TRBV6-5 to TRBJ1-3, with D perhaps matching TRBD1 (6 bases). The CDR3 contains 16 residues. The V end was cut by 4 bases, the J end by 6 bases, with 19 bases between. CDR1 MNHEY and CDR2 SVGAGI come from the germline V gene. CDR3 in DNA: TGTGCCAGCAGTTCCTTTGGGGGCCCCCGGATAAACACCATATATTTT. It translates to CASSSFGGPRINTIYF.

The chain recombines TRBV30 with TRBJ1-2; D unclear. In germline, CDR1 is GTSNPN, CDR2 SVGIG (reference sequence). The CDR3 has 11 residues. V lost 8 bases to trimming and J lost 0 bases, with 7 bases between them. CDR3 in amino acids: CARESNYGYTF. The CDR3 DNA sequence: TGTGCCAGAGAGTCTAACTATGGCTACACCTTC. Using reference TRBV30 and TRBJ1-2 for the parts outside the CDR3, the full variable domain is SQTIHQWPATLVQPVGSPLSLECTVEGTSNPNLYWYRQAAGRGLQLLFYSVGIGQISSEVPQNLSASRPQDRQFILSSKKLLLSDSGFYLCARESNYGYTFGSGTRLTVV.

The CDR3, as DNA: TGCGCCAGCAGCCAAGTTGGCAAAGAGCAGTACTTC. This codes for CASSQVGKEQYF. The gene calls are TRBV4-1 and TRBJ2-7; the D is unclear. Germline V gene data show CDR1 as MGHRA and CDR2 as YSYEKL. CDR3 length: 12 amino acids. V was trimmed by 1 base and J by 7 bases, leaving 8 bases between them.

The CDR3 DNA reads TGTGCCAGCAGCTCGCGGACAGGGGGCAACCCCCGGGAGTTGGGGACCCAGTACTTC. This encodes CASSSRTGGNPRELGTQYF. This chain joins TRBV5-4 and TRBJ2-5; 11 bases are shared with TRBD1. This CDR3 region has 19 residues. The germline gives CDR1 SGHNT, CDR2 YYREEE (reference sequence). The V segment lost 3 bases and the J segment 7 bases; nucleotides outside the gene matches: 20.

The rearrangement links TRBV4-3 to TRBJ1-4; 7 bases map to TRBD1. Germline trimming cut 1 base from V and 4 bases from J; bases unmatched to any gene: 3. The CDR3 is made up of 15 amino acids. Germline assignment: CDR1 LGHNA and CDR2 YSLEER. The CDR3 spells CASSQAAGGNEKLFF. The CDR3 DNA follows: TGCGCCAGCAGCCAAGCCGCAGGGGGTAATGAAAAACTGTTTTTT.

This chain uses TRBV19 with TRBJ2-3; 11 bases match TRBD2. J lost 0 bases, V lost 5 bases, and 13 bases had no gene match. The CDR3 is made up of 19 amino acids. Germline assignment: CDR1 LNHDA and CDR2 SQIVND (reference sequence). The DNA for the CDR3 is TGTGCCAGTAGTCCCGGGACTAGCGGAGGGGGGGCTAGCACAGATACGCAGTATTTT. It yields the protein CASSPGTSGGGASTDTQYF.

This clone was counted only a few times. The chain is built from TRBV5-8 and TRBJ1-2; 8 positions agree with TRBD1. The J segment lost 8 bases and the V segment lost 4 bases, leaving 4 bases of the junction unmatched. The length of the CDR3 is 12 residues. The germline CDR1 and CDR2 sequences are SGHTS and YDEGEE. For the CDR3, the DNA is TGTGCCAGCAGCCCACAGGGGGTCGGCTACACCTTC. It specifies CASSPQGVGYTF.